These T cell receptor beta chains were read from a single sample in a study of CD8+CD57+ T cells in acquired aplastic anemia. TCRdb re-analysed the reads in MiXCR, keeping a single row per CDR3 protein. The table has around 430,000 distinct CDR3 sequences, around 30% seen once. The sequenced material came from sorted CD4+, CD8+, or CD8+CD57+ T cells (not recorded which) from PBMCs. The receptors stem from a human donor with aplastic anemia. The CDR3 runs from the conserved cysteine through the conserved F or W. A D gene is named only where the DNA matches it firmly. Expanded clones get a size class; other rows say once, few or many, or leave the size out.

- | - | TRBJ2-7 | TRBV10-3 | CASRPRPFGAYEQYF | TGTGCCAGCAGGCCCCGTCCCTTCGGAGCCTACGAGCAGTACTTC
- | - | TRBJ2-7 | TRBV28 | CASSLIPQPYEQYF | TGTGCCAGCAGTTTAATCCCTCAGCCCTACGAGCAGTACTTC
- | many | TRBJ1-2 | TRBV7-9 | CASSLEVTSYGYTF | TGTGCCAGCAGCTTAGAGGTAACGTCCTATGGCTACACCTTC
TRBD1 | many | TRBJ1-2 | TRBV5-1 | CASSTWTGDNYGYTF | TGCGCCAGCAGCACATGGACAGGTGATAACTATGGCTACACCTTC
TRBD1 | - | TRBJ1-2 | TRBV18 | CASSPPRLPTGNYGYTF | TGTGCCAGCTCACCACCGAGGCTCCCGACAGGGAACTATGGCTACACCTTC
- | - | TRBJ1-2 | TRBV2 | CASSPPPHGFGYTF | TGTGCCAGCAGTCCTCCGCCCCACGGGTTCGGCTACACCTTC
TRBD2 | - | TRBJ2-2 | TRBV20-1 | CSARDRLAGRGTGELFF | TGCAGTGCTAGAGACAGACTAGCGGGACGGGGAACCGGGGAGCTGTTTTTT
- | many | TRBJ2-7 | TRBV4-3 | CASSQVVVEFYEQYF | TGCGCCAGCAGCCAAGTAGTGGTCGAGTTCTACGAGCAGTACTTC
- | many | TRBJ1-5 | TRBV30 | CAWSVRSSDQPQHF | TGTGCCTGGAGTGTACGCAGTTCTGATCAGCCCCAGCATTTT
- | - | TRBJ2-7 | TRBV30 | CAWSVEGFGEQYF | TGTGCCTGGAGTGTAGAAGGGTTTGGCGAGCAGTACTTC
- | many | TRBJ1-2 | TRBV6-1 | CASRQGPSGYTF | TGTGCCAGCAGACAAGGACCTTCTGGCTACACCTTC
TRBD1 | many | TRBJ1-1 | TRBV10-3 | CAISGQASETEAFF | TGTGCCATCAGCGGACAGGCATCTGAGACTGAAGCTTTCTTT
TRBD1 | once | TRBJ2-2 | TRBV13 | CASSPGQGFTGELFF | TGTGCCAGCAGCCCGGGACAGGGTTTCACCGGGGAGCTGTTTTTT
- | many | TRBJ1-5 | TRBV11-1 | CASSHDQPGFSNQPQHF | TGTGCCAGCAGCCACGACCAGCCGGGTTTTAGCAATCAGCCCCAGCATTTT
- | - | TRBJ1-5 | TRBV6-1 | CASRTAGRNQPQHF | TGTGCCAGCAGGACAGCCGGTAGAAATCAGCCCCAGCATTTT
- | few | TRBJ2-1 | TRBV19 | CASSIQGRANEQFF | TGTGCCAGTAGTATCCAGGGGCGAGCCAATGAGCAGTTCTTC
- | few | TRBJ1-1 | TRBV5-6 | CASSFQGLLNTEAFF | TGTGCCAGCAGCTTCCAGGGACTATTGAACACTGAAGCTTTCTTT
- | - | TRBJ1-6 | TRBV20-1 | CSASRGEINSPLHF | TGCAGCGCCTCTCGTGGGGAAATTAATTCACCCCTCCACTTT
TRBD1 | - | TRBJ1-2 | TRBV6-1 | CASRTERTGGYGYTF | TGTGCCAGCAGGACCGAACGAACAGGGGGATATGGCTACACCTTC
TRBD2 | - | TRBJ2-1 | TRBV29-1 | CSVDLAGGPRYNEQFF | TGCAGCGTTGACTTAGCGGGAGGGCCAAGATACAATGAGCAGTTCTTC
- | - | TRBJ1-5 | TRBV20-1 | CSARYTTGQYNQPQHF | TGCAGTGCTAGATATACGACAGGACAGTACAATCAGCCCCAGCATTTT
- | - | TRBJ1-2 | TRBV6-5 | CASSLYGGHYGYTF | TGTGCCAGCAGTTTATATGGGGGGCACTATGGCTACACCTTC
- | - | TRBJ2-7 | TRBV18 | CASSPLVADHEQYF | TGTGCCAGCTCACCACTGGTAGCGGACCACGAGCAGTACTTC
- | few | TRBJ1-1 | TRBV28 | CASSLWQFEAFF | TGTGCCAGCAGTTTATGGCAGTTCGAAGCTTTCTTT
TRBD1 | many | TRBJ2-1 | TRBV10-3 | CAIKTGTGWNEQFF | TGTGCCATCAAAACTGGGACAGGGTGGAATGAGCAGTTCTTC
TRBD1 | - | TRBJ1-1 | TRBV7-3 | CASSLDRDVTEAFF | TGTGCCAGCAGCTTAGACAGGGATGTGACTGAAGCTTTCTTT
- | few | TRBJ2-3 | TRBV9 | CASSVSPRVDTQYF | TGTGCCAGCAGCGTTAGCCCCAGGGTAGATACGCAGTATTTT
TRBD1 | many | TRBJ2-7 | TRBV10-3 | CAISSHSPGTASYEQYF | TGTGCCATCAGCTCCCACAGCCCTGGGACAGCCTCCTACGAGCAGTACTTC
- | many | TRBJ2-1 | TRBV5-1 | CASSLERNEQFF | TGTGCCAGCAGCTTAGAACGGAATGAGCAGTTCTTC
TRBD1 | - | TRBJ1-5 | TRBV6-2/TRBV6-3 | CASSYGWTGYSNQPQHF | TGTGCCAGCAGTTACGGTTGGACAGGGTATAGCAATCAGCCCCAGCATTTT
- | - | TRBJ2-7 | TRBV29-1 | CSVEVHGTEQYF | TGCAGCGTTGAAGTCCACGGGACCGAGCAGTACTTC
TRBD2 | - | TRBJ2-3 | TRBV20-1 | CSAQLIRDYTDTQYF | TGCAGTGCCCAATTAATTCGGGACTACACAGATACGCAGTATTTT
TRBD1 | few | TRBJ1-2 | TRBV11-1 | CASSFWTGTDVNYGYTF | TGTGCCAGCAGCTTTTGGACAGGGACAGATGTTAACTATGGCTACACCTTC
- | many | TRBJ2-1 | TRBV19 | CASSLFEPPHEQFF | TGTGCCAGTAGTTTATTTGAGCCGCCGCATGAGCAGTTCTTC
- | - | TRBJ1-2 | TRBV5-5 | CASSLAKGTYGYTF | TGTGCCAGCAGCTTGGCCAAAGGGACCTATGGCTACACCTTC
TRBD2 | many | TRBJ2-1 | TRBV25-1 | CASNRLAGEQFF | TGTGCCAGCAACAGATTAGCGGGTGAGCAGTTCTTC
- | - | TRBJ1-1 | TRBV10-3 | CASWTGSEAFF | TGTGCCAGCTGGACCGGGAGTGAAGCTTTCTTT
- | many | TRBJ2-7 | TRBV2 | CASSAAGTPYEQYF | TGTGCCAGCAGTGCCGCAGGGACACCCTACGAGCAGTACTTC
TRBD1 | - | TRBJ2-3 | TRBV19 | CAWSAGTGTDTQYF | TGTGCCTGGAGTGCGGGGACAGGGACAGATACGCAGTATTTT
TRBD1 | - | TRBJ1-2 | TRBV5-1 | CASSLGGGQGGYTF | TGCGCCAGCAGCTTGGGCGGGGGACAGGGTGGCTACACCTTC
- | - | TRBJ2-1 | TRBV29-1 | CSVGRGSGSRDNEQFF | TGCAGCGTTGGAAGGGGTTCCGGGAGTCGCGACAATGAGCAGTTCTTC
- | - | TRBJ2-3 | TRBV11-2 | CASSLDGGAKTDTQYF | TGTGCCAGCAGCTTAGATGGGGGGGCCAAGACAGATACGCAGTATTTT
- | few | TRBJ1-5 | TRBV6-5 | CASSYSSASNQPQHF | TGTGCCAGCAGTTACTCGAGCGCTAGCAATCAGCCCCAGCATTTT
TRBD2 | few | TRBJ2-1 | TRBV12-3/TRBV12-4 | CASSSGTSGRHEQFF | TGTGCCAGCTCCTCCGGGACTAGCGGGAGACATGAGCAGTTCTTC
- | few | TRBJ1-6 | TRBV2 | CASSLSPGGSPLHF | TGTGCCAGCAGTTTGAGTCCGGGAGGGTCACCCCTCCACTTT
- | few | TRBJ2-7 | TRBV12-3/TRBV12-4 | CASLPSGYREQYF | TGTGCCAGCCTCCCATCGGGGTATCGCGAGCAGTACTTC